The sequence of this TCR beta chain was determined in a study of regulatory T cells in long-lasting Graves disease (dated by TCRdb to 2020 to 2023). A note on the overall study: In the newly diagnosed Graves' disease group, patients had been taking antithyroid drugs for less than 3 months. This study used TCR sequencing and RNA sequencing of peripheral blood to compare persistent Graves' disease patients against newly diagnosed Graves' disease patients. The study was registered as a clinical trial and conducted in China. A total of roughly 33 samples were covered by TCR sequencing, comprising approximately 13 persistent and around 20 newly diagnosed Graves' disease patients. Results the study describes overall, beyond this receptor: The authors acknowledged the small sample size as a limitation that may reduce accuracy. Sequencing and analysis were limited to the TCR beta chain. Persistent disease showed preferential use of TRBV28, TRBJ1-2 and TRBJ2-5, whereas newly diagnosed disease favored TRBV20-1 and TRBJ2-1. Because the primary lesion, thyroid tissue, could not be accessed, the study looked at peripheral blood alone. Persistent Graves' disease patients showed lower TCR Shannon entropy and fewer highly expanded clones than newly diagnosed patients, suggesting clonal expansion. Persistent patients shared more public clonotypes among themselves (roughly 2,700) than newly diagnosed patients did (approximately 970).

Its CDR3 holds 18 amino acids, cysteine through phenylalanine. CDR3 DNA is the only sequence kept; it has 54 bases, read in frame from the first base. Trimming removed 5 bases from V and 3 bases from J, leaving 25 bases between the germline ends. Based on the germline V gene (reference sequence), the CDR1 and CDR2 sequences are MNHEY and SMNVEV. The library relied on multiplex PCR. TCRdb names Illumina HiSeq 4000 as the instrument used. iRepertoire HTBI primers and Arm-PCR amplification of CDR3 regions were used to construct TCR beta libraries. Gel purification was performed on PCR products prior to sequencing. Per the authors' processing: A total of 62 TRBV and 14 TRBJ segments were identified across samples and were used for gene usage analysis of CDR3 amino acid clonotypes. COPE and FqMerger were used to merge the filtered high-quality paired reads into contigs. BLAST was used to align contigs to IMGT TRBV, TRBD and TRBJ reference genes, and CDR3 was defined according to IMGT. Any clonotype with a frequency above 0.1% was counted as a highly expanded clone. Shannon entropy was used to measure repertoire diversity, and the Gini coefficient was used to measure V-J evenness. Public clonotypes were defined as clonotypes shared by more than one individual. TCRdb trimmed the raw reads at Q25, called clones with MiXCR and kept productive beta chains. Each CDR3 protein gets just one entry, which takes the most common genes and DNA from the rows behind it. TCRdb's processing, not the authors', yielded these V and J calls. A total of 200,000 to 250,000 distinct CDR3 sequences appear in this sample, approximately 16% of them only once. In total, the top ten clones hold approximately 20% of the sample.

There are many counts of this clonotype. Its antigen has not been determined. Base qualities are not provided; no much larger clone lies one nucleotide away. In the paper's terms, the time point label means: newly diagnosed GD, antithyroid drugs for less than 3 months. For both TCR sequencing and RNA sequencing, RNA was extracted from PBMCs in TRIzol. Graves' disease was diagnosed according to American Thyroid Association guidelines. Patients for the study were recruited at an endocrinology department in Xi'an, China. From each patient, nine milliliters of peripheral blood was collected into an EDTA anticoagulant tube. Ficoll Paque Plus density gradient separation was used to isolate PBMCs, and no further T cell sorting was performed. An Agilent 2100 Bioanalyzer and agarose gel were used to assess RNA quality, and a NanoDrop 2000 was used to measure RNA concentration.

The sample consisted of peripheral blood mononuclear cells (PBMCs), taken at new diagnosis, from a patient treated with antithyroid drugs. The clonotype was recovered from a female donor with Graves disease. The chain is made from TRBV27 and TRBJ1-1, with a weak D call of TRBD1 (6 bases match). In nucleotides, the sequence is TGTGCCAGCAGTAAAAATCCCCTGGGGGGGCGCGGGGACACTGAAGCTTTCTTT. This yields the protein CASSKNPLGGRGDTEAFF.